The T cell receptor (beta chain) under discussion was sequenced for a study of graft-versus-host responses after intestinal transplantation. Overall study: Multivisceral, liver-intestinal, or isolated intestinal transplants were performed in recipients.

This CDR3 is 13 amino acids long. CDR1 is SGHNT and CDR2 is YYREEE in the germline V gene (reference sequence). The V end lost 0 bases, the J end lost 3 bases, and 7 bases lay between the germline ends. The data were produced by immunoSEQ multiplex PCR, yet TCRdb's version contains in-frame clones alone and is incomplete. The repertoire holds about 120,000 clones, roughly nine tenths seen once, with about 0.18% in the top ten. Findings of the study overall: Recipient bone marrow held GvH clones, some seen earlier in ileum or blood.

In regard to this clone: What it recognizes is unknown.

The clonotype comes from a human donor who received an intestinal transplant. The gene calls are TRBV5-4 and TRBJ2-7; TRBD2 is a possible D gene (5 bases). This sample comprised unstimulated CD4+ T cells sorted from spleen or lymph node cells, obtained before intestinal transplant. The DNA of the CDR3 is TGTGCCAGCAGCTTGGCCGGGAACTACGAGCAGTACTTC. It is translated as CASSLAGNYEQYF.